This TCR beta chain was observed in a study of blood T cell repertoires in COVID-19. CDR1 is SGHTA, CDR2 FQGNSA, per germline. The CDR3 runs 14 residues. J gave up 5 bases and V 7 bases, and 8 bases lay outside the gene matches. TCRdb's table, derived via immunoSEQ multiplex PCR, lists solely in-frame clones and lacks some. The top ten clones hold around 2.1% of a sample with 80,000 or so clones, about 92% of them seen once. Sequencing was done on a sample of peripheral blood. The TCR originated in a man in his fifties or sixties with acute or convalescent COVID-19. The chain employs TRBV7-2 and TRBJ2-3; 8 bases match TRBD2. The CDR3 protein is CASNPGTRVDTQYF. The CDR3, as DNA: TGTGCCAGCAACCCCGGGACTAGAGTAGATACGCAGTATTTT.